This T cell receptor beta chain was captured by sequencing in a study of cytomegalovirus exposure and HLA in healthy donors. Produced via immunoSEQ multiplex PCR; TCRdb's table is partial and in-frame only. The table shows over 200,000 clones, with about 90% occurring only once. The CDR3 totals 15 residues. CDR1 is LNHDA and CDR2 is SQIVND in the germline V gene (reference sequence). V lost 3 bases and J 1 base, leaving 12 bases between the germline ends. Specimen: PBMCs. The rearrangement links TRBV19 to TRBJ1-1; no firm D call. The TCR was taken from a young woman in good health and CMV-seronegative. CDR3 in amino acids: CASSIMMGRNTEAFF. CDR3 coding DNA: TGTGCCAGTAGTATTATGATGGGGAGGAACACTGAAGCTTTCTTT.